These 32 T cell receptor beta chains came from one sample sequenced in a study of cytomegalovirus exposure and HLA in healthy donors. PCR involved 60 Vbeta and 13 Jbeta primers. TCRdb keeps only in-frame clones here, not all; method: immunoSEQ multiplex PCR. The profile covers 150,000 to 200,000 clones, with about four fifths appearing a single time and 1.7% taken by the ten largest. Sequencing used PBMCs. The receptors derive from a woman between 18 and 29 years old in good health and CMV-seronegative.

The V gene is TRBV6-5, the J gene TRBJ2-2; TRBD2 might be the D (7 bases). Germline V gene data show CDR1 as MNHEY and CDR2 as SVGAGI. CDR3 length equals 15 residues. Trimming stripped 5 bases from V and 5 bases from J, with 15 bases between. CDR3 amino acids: CASSPGEGTTGELFF. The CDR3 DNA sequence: TGTGCCAGCAGTCCAGGGGAGGGTACGACCGGGGAGCTGTTTTTT.

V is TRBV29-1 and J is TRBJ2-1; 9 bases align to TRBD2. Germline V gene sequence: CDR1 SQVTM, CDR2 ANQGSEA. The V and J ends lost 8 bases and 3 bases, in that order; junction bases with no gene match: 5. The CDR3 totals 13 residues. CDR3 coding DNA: TGCAGCTTGACTAGCGGAGGCTACAATGAGCAGTTCTTC. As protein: CSLTSGGYNEQFF.

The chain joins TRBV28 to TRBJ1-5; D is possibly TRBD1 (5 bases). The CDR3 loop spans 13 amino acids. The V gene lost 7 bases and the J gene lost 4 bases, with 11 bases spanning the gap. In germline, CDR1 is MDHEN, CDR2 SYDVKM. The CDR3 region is CASNDRSNQPQHF. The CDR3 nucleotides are TGTGCCAGCAACGACAGAAGTAATCAGCCCCAGCATTTT.

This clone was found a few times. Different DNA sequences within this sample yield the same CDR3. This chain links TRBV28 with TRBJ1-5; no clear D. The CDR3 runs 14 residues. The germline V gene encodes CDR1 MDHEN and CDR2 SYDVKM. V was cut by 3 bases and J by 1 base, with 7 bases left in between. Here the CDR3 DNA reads TGTGCCAGCAGTTTGGGCGGGAGCAATCAGCCCCAGCATTTT. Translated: CASSLGGSNQPQHF.

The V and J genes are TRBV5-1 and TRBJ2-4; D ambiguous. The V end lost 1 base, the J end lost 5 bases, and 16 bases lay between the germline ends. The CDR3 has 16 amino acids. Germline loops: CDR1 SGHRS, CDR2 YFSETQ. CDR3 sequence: CASSLPDLGPQNIQYF. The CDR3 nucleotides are TGCGCCAGCAGCTTGCCCGATCTGGGCCCTCAAAACATTCAGTACTTC. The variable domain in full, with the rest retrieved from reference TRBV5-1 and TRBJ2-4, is KAGVTQTPRYLIKTRGQQVTLSCSPISGHRSVSWYQQTPGQGLQFLFEYFSETQRNKGNFPGRFSGRQFSNSRSEMNVSTLELGDSALYLCASSLPDLGPQNIQYFGAGTRLSVL.

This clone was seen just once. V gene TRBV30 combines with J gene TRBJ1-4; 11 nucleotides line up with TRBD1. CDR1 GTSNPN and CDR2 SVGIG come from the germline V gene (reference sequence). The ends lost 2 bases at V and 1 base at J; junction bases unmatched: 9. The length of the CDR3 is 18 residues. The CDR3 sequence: CAWSSRDRGIVTNEKLFF. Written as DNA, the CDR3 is TGTGCCTGGAGTTCGCGGGACAGGGGGATTGTAACTAATGAAAAACTGTTTTTT.

The CDR3: CSVAQRAGYEQYV. CDR3 in DNA: TGCAGCGTTGCCCAGCGGGCCGGCTACGAGCAGTACGTC. The V gene is TRBV29-1, the J gene TRBJ2-7; D is possibly TRBD2 (6 bases). The CDR3 totals 13 residues. V lost 4 bases, J lost 3 bases, and 13 bases lay in between. CDR1 and CDR2 from the germline V gene are SQVTM and ANQGSEA.

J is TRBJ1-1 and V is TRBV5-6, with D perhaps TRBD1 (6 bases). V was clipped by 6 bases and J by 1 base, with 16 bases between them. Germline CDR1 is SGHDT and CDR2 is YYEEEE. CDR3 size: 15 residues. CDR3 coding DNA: TGTGCCAGCATATGGGGGCCCTCCTCGAACACTGAAGCTTTCTTT. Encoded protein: CASIWGPSSNTEAFF.

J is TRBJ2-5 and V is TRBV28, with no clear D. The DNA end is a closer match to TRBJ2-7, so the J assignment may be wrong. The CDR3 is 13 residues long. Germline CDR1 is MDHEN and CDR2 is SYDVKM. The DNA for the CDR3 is TGTGCCAGCAGTTTATCCCCCCACTACGAGCAGTACTTC. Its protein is CASSLSPHYEQYF.

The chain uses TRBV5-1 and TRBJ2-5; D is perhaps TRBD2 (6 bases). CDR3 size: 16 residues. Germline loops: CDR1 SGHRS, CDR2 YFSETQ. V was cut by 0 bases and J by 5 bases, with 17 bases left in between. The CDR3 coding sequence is TGCGCCAGCAGCTTGGGGGCAGGGCGGGGCGCGGAGACCCAGTACTTC. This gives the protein CASSLGAGRGAETQYF.

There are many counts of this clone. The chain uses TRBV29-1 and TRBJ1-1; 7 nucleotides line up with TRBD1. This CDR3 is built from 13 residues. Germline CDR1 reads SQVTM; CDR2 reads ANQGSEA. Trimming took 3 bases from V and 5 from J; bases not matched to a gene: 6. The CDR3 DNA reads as TGCAGCGTTGAGACAGGGTCGATGACTGAAGCTTTCTTT. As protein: CSVETGSMTEAFF.

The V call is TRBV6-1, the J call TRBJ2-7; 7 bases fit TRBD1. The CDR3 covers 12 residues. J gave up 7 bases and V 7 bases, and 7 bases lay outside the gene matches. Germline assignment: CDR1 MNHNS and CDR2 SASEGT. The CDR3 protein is CASNDRVSEQYV. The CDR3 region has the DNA TGTGCCAGCAATGACAGGGTGAGTGAGCAGTACGTC.

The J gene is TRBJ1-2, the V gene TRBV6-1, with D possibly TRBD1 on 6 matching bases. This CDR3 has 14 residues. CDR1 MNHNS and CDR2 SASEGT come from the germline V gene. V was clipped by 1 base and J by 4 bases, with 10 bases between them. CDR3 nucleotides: TGTGCCAGCAGTGAAGGGGCAGGGGCCTATGGCTACACCTTC. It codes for CASSEGAGAYGYTF.

The CDR3 loop is CASSWGRGFSYGYTF. In nucleotides, the CDR3 is TGCGCCAGCAGCTGGGGAAGGGGGTTCAGCTATGGCTACACCTTC. The rearrangement uses TRBV5-1 and TRBJ1-2; tentatively, D is TRBD1 (6 bases). Per the germline V gene, CDR1 is SGHRS and CDR2 is YFSETQ. This CDR3 is 15 amino acids long. V gave up 3 bases and J gave up 4 bases, with 16 bases separating them.

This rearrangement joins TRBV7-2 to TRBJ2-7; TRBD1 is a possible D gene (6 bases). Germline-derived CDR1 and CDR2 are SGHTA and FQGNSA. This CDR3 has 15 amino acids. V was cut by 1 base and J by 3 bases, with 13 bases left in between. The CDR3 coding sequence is TGTGCCAGCAGCTTAGAACAGGGAGAATACTACGAGCAGTACGTC. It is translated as CASSLEQGEYYEQYV.

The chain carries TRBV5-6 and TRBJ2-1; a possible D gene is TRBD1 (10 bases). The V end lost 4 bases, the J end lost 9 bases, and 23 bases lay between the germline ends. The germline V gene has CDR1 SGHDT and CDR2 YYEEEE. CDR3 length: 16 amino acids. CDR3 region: CASSPSGDRGRGEQFF. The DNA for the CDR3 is TGTGCCAGCAGCCCTAGCGGGGACAGGGGTAGGGGTGAGCAGTTCTTC.

The CDR3 protein is CASQGLAGEIPTDTQYF. The CDR3 coding sequence is TGTGCCAGCCAGGGACTAGCGGGAGAAATTCCTACAGATACGCAGTATTTT. V and J are TRBV18 and TRBJ2-3; 14 bases agree with TRBD2. The junction had 10 bases not matched to a gene; V was cut back by 8 bases and J by 3 bases. Germline V gene sequence: CDR1 KGHSH, CDR2 LQKENI. CDR3 length: 17 amino acids.

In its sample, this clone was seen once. CDR3 sequence reads: CASSPTRSTNYGYTF. The CDR3 nucleotides read TGTGCCAGTAGTCCCACCCGGAGTACTAACTATGGCTACACCTTC. The V gene is TRBV19, the J gene TRBJ1-2; D unclear. Per germline, CDR1 LNHDA and CDR2 SQIVND (reference sequence). This CDR3 contains 15 residues. The V end lost 5 bases, the J end lost 0 bases, and 13 bases lay between the germline ends.

In DNA form, the CDR3 reads TGTGCCAGCAGCGCGGGGCTACTAGCGATGGAGACCCAGTACTTC. Its protein product is CASSAGLLAMETQYF. The J gene is TRBJ2-5, the V gene TRBV11-3; 7 bases line up with TRBD2. The germline V gene has CDR1 SGHNT and CDR2 YENEEA. The CDR3 contains 15 residues. The V and J ends lost 5 bases and 5 bases, in that order; junction bases with no gene match: 11.

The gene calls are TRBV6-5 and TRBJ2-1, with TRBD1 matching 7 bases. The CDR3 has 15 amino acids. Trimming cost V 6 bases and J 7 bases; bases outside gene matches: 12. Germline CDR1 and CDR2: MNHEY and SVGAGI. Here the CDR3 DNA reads TGTGCCAGCAGCTGGAACACAGGGGAAGGGAATGAGCAGTTCTTC. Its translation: CASSWNTGEGNEQFF.

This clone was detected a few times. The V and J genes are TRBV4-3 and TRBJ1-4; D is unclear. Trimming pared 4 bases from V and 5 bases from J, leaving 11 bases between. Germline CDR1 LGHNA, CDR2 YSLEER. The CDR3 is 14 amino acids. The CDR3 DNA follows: TGCGCCAGCAGCCTCCAGGCCCGAAATGAAAAACTGTTTTTT. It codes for CASSLQARNEKLFF.

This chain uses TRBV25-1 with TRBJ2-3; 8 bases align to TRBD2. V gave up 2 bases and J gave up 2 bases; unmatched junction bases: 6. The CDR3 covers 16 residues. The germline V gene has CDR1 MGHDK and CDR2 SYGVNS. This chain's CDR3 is CASSELLAGLTDTQYF. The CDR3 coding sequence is TGTGCCAGCAGTGAACTTCTAGCGGGTCTCACAGATACGCAGTATTTT.

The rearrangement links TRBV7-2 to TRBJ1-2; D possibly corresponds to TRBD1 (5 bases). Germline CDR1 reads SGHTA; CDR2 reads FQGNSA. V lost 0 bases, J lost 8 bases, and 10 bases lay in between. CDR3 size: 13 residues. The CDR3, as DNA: TGTGCCAGCAGCTTAGCGGGGCAACAAGGCTACACCTTC. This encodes CASSLAGQQGYTF.

The CDR3 DNA reads as TGTGCCAGCAGTCGACAGGGGGGCTCTGGAAACACCATATATTTT. Its protein is CASSRQGGSGNTIYF. This chain connects TRBV5-4 to TRBJ1-3; 9 bases line up with TRBD1. The CDR3 has 15 amino acids. The V and J ends lost 5 bases and 0 bases, in that order; junction bases with no gene match: 3. Germline V gene data show CDR1 as SGHNT and CDR2 as YYREEE (reference sequence).

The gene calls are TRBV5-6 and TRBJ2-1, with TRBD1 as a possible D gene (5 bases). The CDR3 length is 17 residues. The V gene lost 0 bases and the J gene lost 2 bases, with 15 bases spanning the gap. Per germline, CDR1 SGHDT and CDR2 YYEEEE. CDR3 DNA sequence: TGTGCCAGCAGCTTGGGGGGCCTCCCTCCCCCCTACAATGAGCAGTTCTTC. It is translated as CASSLGGLPPPYNEQFF. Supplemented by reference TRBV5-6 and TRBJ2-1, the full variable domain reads DAGVTQSPTHLIKTRGQQVTLRCSPKSGHDTVSWYQQALGQGPQFIFQYYEEEERQRGNFPDRFSGHQFPNYSSELNVNALLLGDSALYLCASSLGGLPPPYNEQFFGPGTRLTVL.

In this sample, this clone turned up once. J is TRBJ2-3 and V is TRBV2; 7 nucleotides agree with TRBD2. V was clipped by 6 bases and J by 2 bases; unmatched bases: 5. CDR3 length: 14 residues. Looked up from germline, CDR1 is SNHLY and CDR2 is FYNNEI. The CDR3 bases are TGTGCCAGCAGCCGACTAGCTCTCACAGATACGCAGTATTTT. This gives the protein CASSRLALTDTQYF.

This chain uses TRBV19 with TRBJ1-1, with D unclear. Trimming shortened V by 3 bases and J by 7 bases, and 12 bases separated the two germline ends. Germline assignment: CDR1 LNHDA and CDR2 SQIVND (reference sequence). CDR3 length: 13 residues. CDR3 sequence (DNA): TGTGCCAGTAGTATCTCAGTCCGCCATGAAGCTTTCTTT. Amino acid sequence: CASSISVRHEAFF.

The CDR3 DNA reads as TGTGCCAGCAGCTTTACTACTAGCGGGAGGGCCGGGCAGTTCTTC. It translates to CASSFTTSGRAGQFF. The chain uses TRBV2 and TRBJ2-1; 13 positions agree with TRBD2. The ends lost 6 bases at V and 12 bases at J; junction bases unmatched: 11. The CDR3 extends over 15 amino acids. Germline V gene sequence: CDR1 SNHLY, CDR2 FYNNEI.

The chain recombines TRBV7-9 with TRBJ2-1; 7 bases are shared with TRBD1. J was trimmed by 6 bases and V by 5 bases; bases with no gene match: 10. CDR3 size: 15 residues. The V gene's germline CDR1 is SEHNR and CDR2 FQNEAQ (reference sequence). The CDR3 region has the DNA TGTGCCAGCAGCATCCGACAGGGCTATTTCAATGAGCAGTTCTTC. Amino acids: CASSIRQGYFNEQFF.

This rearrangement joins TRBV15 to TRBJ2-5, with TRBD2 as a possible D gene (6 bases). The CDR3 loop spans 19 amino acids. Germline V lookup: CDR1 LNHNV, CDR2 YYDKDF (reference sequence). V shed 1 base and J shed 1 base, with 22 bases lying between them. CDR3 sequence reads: CATSRGWLAQLGGQETQYF. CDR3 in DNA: TGTGCCACCAGCAGAGGATGGCTAGCACAGCTGGGGGGCCAAGAGACCCAGTACTTC.

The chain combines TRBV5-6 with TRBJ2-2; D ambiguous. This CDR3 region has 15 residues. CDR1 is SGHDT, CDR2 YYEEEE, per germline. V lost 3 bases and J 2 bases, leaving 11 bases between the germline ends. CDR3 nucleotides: TGTGCCAGCAGCTCATTGACATTTAACACCGGGGAGCTGTTTTTT. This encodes CASSSLTFNTGELFF.

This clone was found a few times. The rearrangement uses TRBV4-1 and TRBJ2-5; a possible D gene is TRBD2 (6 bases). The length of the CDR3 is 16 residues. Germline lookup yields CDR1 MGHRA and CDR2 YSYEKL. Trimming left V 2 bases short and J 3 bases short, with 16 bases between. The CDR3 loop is CASSQSGERREETQYF. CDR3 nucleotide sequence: TGCGCCAGCAGCCAATCGGGAGAGCGACGAGAAGAGACCCAGTACTTC.